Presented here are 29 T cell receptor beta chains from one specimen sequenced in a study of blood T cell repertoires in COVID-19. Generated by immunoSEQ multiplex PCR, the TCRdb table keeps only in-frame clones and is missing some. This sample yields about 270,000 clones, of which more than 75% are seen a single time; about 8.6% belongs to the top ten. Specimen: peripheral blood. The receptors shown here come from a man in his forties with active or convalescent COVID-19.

This chain's CDR3 is CASSLDPGGNQPQHF. CDR3 in DNA: TGTGCCAGCAGTTTAGATCCAGGGGGCAATCAGCCCCAGCATTTT. The chain links TRBV27 to TRBJ1-5, with a possible D match to TRBD1 (6 bases). The CDR3 is made up of 15 amino acids. Germline lookup yields CDR1 MNHEY and CDR2 SMNVEV (reference sequence). Trimming stripped 2 bases from V and 2 bases from J, with 10 bases between.

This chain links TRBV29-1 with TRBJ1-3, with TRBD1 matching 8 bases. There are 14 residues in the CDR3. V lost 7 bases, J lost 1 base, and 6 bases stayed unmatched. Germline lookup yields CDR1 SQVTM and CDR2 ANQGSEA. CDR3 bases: TGCAGCGCTGGACAGGGAAGGTCTGGAAACACCATATATTTT. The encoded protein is CSAGQGRSGNTIYF. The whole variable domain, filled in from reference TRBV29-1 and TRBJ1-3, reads SAVISQKPSRDICQRGTSLTIQCQVDSQVTMMFWYRQQPGQSLTLIATANQGSEATYESGFVIDKFPISRPNLTFSTLTVSNMSPEDSSIYLCSAGQGRSGNTIYFGEGSWLTVV.

The CDR3 sequence is CASSARQGRRPQHF. CDR3 coding DNA: TGTGCCAGCAGTGCCCGACAGGGACGCCGGCCCCAGCATTTT. The chain combines TRBV27 with TRBJ1-5, with 7 bases fitting TRBD1. The germline V gene has CDR1 MNHEY and CDR2 SMNVEV (reference sequence). The ends lost 5 bases at V and 9 bases at J; junction bases unmatched: 10. The CDR3 consists of 14 residues.

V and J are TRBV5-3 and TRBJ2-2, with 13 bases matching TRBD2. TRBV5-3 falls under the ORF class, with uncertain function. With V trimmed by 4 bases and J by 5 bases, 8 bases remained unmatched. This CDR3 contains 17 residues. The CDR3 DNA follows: TGTGCCAGAAGCGGGACTAGCGGGACCTCGAGGACCGGGGAGCTGTTTTTT. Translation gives CARSGTSGTSRTGELFF.

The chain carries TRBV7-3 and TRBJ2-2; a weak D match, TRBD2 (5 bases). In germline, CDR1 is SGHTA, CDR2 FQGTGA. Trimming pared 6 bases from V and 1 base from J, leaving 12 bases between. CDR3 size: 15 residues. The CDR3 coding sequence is TGTGCCAGCAGTCCCGACTACCTGAACACCGGGGAGCTGTTTTTT. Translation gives CASSPDYLNTGELFF.

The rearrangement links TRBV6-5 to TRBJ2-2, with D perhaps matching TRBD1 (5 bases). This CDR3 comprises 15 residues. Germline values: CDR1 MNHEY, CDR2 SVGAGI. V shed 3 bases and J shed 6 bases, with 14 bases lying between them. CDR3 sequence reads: CASSYTPGWAGELFF. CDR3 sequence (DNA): TGTGCCAGCAGTTATACCCCAGGGTGGGCCGGGGAGCTGTTTTTT.

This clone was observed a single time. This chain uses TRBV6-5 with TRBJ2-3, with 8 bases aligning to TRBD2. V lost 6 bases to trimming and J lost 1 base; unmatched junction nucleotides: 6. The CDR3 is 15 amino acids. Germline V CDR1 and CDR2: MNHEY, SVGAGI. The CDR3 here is CASSRVSGGTDTQYF. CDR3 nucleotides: TGTGCCAGCAGCCGCGTTAGCGGGGGCACAGATACGCAGTATTTT.

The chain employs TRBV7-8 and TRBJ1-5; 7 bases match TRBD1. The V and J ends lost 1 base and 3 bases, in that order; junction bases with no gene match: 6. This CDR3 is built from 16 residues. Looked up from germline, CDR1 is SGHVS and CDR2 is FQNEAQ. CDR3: CASSLETGSPNQPQHF. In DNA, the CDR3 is TGTGCCAGCAGCTTAGAGACAGGGAGTCCCAATCAGCCCCAGCATTTT. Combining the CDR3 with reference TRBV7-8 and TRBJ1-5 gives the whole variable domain GAGVSQSPRYKVAKRGQDVALRCDPISGHVSLFWYQQALGQGPEFLTYFQNEAQLDKSGLPSDRFFAERPEGSVSTLKIQRTQQEDSAVYLCASSLETGSPNQPQHFGDGTRLSIL.

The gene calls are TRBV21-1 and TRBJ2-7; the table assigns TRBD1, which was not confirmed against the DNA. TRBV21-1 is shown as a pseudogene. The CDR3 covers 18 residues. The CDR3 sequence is CASSPLEQGRVTIYEQYF. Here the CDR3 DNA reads TGTGCCAGCAGCCCTCTTGAACAGGGTAGGGTCACGATCTACGAGCAGTACTTC.

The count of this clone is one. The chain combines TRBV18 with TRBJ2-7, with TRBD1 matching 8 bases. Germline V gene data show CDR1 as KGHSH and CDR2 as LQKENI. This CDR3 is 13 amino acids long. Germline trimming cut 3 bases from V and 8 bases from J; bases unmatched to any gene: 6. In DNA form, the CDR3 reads TGTGCCAGCTCACCCTCGGACAGGGATCAGCAGTACTTC. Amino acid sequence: CASSPSDRDQQYF.

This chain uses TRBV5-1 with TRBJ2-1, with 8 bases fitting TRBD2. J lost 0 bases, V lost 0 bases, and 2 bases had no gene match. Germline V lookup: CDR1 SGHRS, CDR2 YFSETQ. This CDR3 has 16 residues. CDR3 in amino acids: CASSLGSGSSYNEQFF. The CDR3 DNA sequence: TGCGCCAGCAGCTTGGGAAGCGGGAGCTCCTACAATGAGCAGTTCTTC.

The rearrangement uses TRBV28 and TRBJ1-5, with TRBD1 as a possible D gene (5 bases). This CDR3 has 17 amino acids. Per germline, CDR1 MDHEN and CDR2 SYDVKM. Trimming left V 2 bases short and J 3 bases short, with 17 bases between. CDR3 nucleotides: TGTGCCAGCAGTTTAATAGGTAGGGGTTTGGTCAATCAGCCCCAGCATTTT. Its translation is CASSLIGRGLVNQPQHF.

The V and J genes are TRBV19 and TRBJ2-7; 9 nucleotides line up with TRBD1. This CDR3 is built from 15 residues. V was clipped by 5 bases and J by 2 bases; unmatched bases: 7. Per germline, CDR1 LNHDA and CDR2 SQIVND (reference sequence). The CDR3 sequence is CASSYGQGPAYEQYF. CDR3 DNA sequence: TGTGCCAGTAGTTACGGACAGGGGCCTGCCTACGAGCAGTACTTC.

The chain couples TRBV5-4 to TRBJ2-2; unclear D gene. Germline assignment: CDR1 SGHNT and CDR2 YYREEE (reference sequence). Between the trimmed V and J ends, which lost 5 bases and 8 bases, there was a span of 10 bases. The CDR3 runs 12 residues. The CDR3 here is CASRSLTGELFF. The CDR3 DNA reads TGTGCCAGCAGAAGCCTCACGGGGGAGCTGTTTTTT.

The CDR3 here is CASSSRDFQETQYF. CDR3 DNA: TGTGCCAGCAGCTCCCGGGACTTCCAAGAGACCCAGTACTTC. This rearrangement joins TRBV11-3 to TRBJ2-5; D perhaps matches TRBD2 (6 bases). Trimming left V 4 bases short and J 1 base short, with 10 bases between. CDR3 length equals 14 residues. CDR1 is SGHNT, CDR2 YENEEA, per germline. Together with reference TRBV11-3 and TRBJ2-5, the CDR3 gives the full variable domain: EAGVVQSPRYKIIEKKQPVAFWCNPISGHNTLYWYLQNLGQGPELLIRYENEEAVDDSQLPKDRFSAERLKGVDSTLKIQPAELGDSAVYLCASSSRDFQETQYFGPGTRLLVL.

CDR3 coding DNA: TGTGCCAGCAGCGACAGGAAAGCTAACTATGGCTACACCTTC. This encodes CASSDRKANYGYTF. This chain links TRBV6-5 with TRBJ1-2; a possible D gene is TRBD1 (6 bases). Trimming removed 6 bases at V and 0 bases at J, with 11 bases between. CDR1 is MNHEY, CDR2 SVGAGI, per germline. The CDR3 extends over 14 amino acids.

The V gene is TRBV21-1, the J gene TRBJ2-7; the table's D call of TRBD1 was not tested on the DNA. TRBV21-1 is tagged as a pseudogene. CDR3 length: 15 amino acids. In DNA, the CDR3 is TGTGCCAGCAGCGCCCGATTCCTAGGGGACTACGAGCAGTACTTC. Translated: CASSARFLGDYEQYF.

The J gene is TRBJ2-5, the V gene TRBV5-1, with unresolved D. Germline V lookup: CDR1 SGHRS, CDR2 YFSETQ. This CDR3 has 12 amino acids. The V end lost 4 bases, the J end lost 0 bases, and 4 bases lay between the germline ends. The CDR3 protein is CASSTNQETQYF. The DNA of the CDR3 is TGCGCCAGCAGCACTAACCAAGAGACCCAGTACTTC.

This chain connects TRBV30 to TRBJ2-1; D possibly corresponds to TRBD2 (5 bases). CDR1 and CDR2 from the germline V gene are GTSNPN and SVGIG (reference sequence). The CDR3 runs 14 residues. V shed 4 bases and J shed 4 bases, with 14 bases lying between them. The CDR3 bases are TGTGCCTGGACCCCCCAGCGGCCTTACAATGAGCAGTTCTTC. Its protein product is CAWTPQRPYNEQFF.

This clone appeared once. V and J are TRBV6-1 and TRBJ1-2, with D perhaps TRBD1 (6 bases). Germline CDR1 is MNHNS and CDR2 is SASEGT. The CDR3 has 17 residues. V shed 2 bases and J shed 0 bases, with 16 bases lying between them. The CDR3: CASSESAGATSNYGYTF. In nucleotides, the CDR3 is TGTGCCAGCAGTGAAAGCGCAGGGGCCACCTCTAACTATGGCTACACCTTC.

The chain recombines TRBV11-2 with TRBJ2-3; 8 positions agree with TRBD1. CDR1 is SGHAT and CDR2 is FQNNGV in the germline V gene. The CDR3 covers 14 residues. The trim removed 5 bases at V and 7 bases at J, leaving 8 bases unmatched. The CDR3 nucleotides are TGTGCCAGCAGCCCTTGGACAGGGTGGAATACGCAGTATTTT. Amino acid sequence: CASSPWTGWNTQYF.

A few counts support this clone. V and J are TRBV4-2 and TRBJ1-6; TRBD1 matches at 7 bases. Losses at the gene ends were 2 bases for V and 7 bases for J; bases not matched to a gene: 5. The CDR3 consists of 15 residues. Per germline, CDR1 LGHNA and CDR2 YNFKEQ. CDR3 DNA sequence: TGTGCCAGCAGCCAAATTGACAGGGAAAATTCACCCCTCCACTTT. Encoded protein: CASSQIDRENSPLHF.

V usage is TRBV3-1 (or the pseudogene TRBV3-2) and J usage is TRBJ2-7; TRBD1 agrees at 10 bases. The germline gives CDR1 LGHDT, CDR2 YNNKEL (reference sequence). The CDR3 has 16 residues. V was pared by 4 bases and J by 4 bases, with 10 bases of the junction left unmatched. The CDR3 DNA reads TGTGCCAGCAGCCGAGAGCCGGGACAGGGGACATACGAGCAGTACTTC. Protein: CASSREPGQGTYEQYF.

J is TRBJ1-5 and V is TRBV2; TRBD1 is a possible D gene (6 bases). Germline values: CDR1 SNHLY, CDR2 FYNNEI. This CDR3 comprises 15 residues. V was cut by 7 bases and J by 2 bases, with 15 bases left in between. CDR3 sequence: CASTAGAGRNQPQHF. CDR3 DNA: TGTGCCAGCACCGCGGGGGCAGGGCGCAATCAGCCCCAGCATTTT.

CDR3 sequence: CAWSLVEAEQFF. The DNA of the CDR3 is TGTGCCTGGAGTCTCGTCGAGGCTGAGCAGTTCTTC. This chain connects TRBV30 to TRBJ2-1; D is uncertain. The CDR3 runs to 12 residues. Trimming left V 2 bases short and J 9 bases short, with 11 bases between. Germline assignment: CDR1 GTSNPN and CDR2 SVGIG (reference sequence).

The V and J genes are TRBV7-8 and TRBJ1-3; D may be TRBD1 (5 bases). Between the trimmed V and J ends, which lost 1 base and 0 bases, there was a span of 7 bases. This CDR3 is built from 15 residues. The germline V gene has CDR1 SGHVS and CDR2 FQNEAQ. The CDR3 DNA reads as TGTGCCAGCAGCTTAGTGACAGCCTCTGGAAACACCATATATTTT. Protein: CASSLVTASGNTIYF.

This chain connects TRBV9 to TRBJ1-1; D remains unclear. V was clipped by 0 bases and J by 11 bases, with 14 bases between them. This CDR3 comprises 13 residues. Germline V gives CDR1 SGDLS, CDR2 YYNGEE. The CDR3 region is CASSVGSGKHAFF. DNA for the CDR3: TGTGCCAGCAGCGTAGGGAGCGGGAAACATGCTTTCTTT.

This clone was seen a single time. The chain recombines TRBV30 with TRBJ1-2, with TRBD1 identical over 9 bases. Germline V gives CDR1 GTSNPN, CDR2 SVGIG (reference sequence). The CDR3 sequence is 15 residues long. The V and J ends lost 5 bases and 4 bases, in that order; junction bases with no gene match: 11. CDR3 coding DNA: TGTGCCTGGCTAACGACAGGGGGTACGGGCTATGGCTACACCTTC. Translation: CAWLTTGGTGYGYTF. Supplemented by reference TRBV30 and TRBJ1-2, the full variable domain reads SQTIHQWPATLVQPVGSPLSLECTVEGTSNPNLYWYRQAAGRGLQLLFYSVGIGQISSEVPQNLSASRPQDRQFILSSKKLLLSDSGFYLCAWLTTGGTGYGYTFGSGTRLTVV.

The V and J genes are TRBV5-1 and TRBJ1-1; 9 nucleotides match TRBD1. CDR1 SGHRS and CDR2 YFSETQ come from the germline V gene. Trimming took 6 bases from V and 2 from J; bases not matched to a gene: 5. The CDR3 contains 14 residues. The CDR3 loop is CASKWGQGNTEAFF. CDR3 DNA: TGCGCCAGCAAATGGGGACAGGGAAACACTGAAGCTTTCTTT.